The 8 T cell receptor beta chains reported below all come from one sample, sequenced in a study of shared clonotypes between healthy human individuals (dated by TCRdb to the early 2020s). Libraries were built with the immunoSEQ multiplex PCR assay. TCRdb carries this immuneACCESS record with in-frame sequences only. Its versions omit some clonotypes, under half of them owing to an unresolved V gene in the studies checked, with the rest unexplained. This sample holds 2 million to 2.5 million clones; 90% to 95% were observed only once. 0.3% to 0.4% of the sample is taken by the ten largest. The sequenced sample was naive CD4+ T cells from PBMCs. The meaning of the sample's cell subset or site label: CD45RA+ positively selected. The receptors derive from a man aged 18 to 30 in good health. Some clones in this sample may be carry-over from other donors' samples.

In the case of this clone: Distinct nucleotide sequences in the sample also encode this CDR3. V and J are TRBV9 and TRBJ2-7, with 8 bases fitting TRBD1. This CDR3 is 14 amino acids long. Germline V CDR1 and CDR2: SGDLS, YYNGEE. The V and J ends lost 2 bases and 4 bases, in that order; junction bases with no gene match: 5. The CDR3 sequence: CASSVGRGPYEQYF. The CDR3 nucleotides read TGTGCCAGCAGCGTTGGCAGGGGGCCTTACGAGCAGTACTTC.

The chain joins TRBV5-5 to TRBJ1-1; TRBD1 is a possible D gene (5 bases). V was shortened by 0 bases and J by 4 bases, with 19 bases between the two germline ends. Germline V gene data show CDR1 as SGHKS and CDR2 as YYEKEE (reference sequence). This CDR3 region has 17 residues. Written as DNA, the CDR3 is TGTGCCAGCAGCTTGGTGGTTTCGGGGACGGCTATCACTGAAGCTTTCTTT. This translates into CASSLVVSGTAITEAFF.

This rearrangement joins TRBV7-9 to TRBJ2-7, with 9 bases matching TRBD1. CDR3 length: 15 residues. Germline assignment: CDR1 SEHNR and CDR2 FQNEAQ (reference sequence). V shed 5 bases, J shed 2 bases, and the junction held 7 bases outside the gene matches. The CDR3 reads CASSKTGTGTYEQYF. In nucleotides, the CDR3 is TGTGCCAGCAGCAAAACCGGGACAGGGACCTACGAGCAGTACTTC.

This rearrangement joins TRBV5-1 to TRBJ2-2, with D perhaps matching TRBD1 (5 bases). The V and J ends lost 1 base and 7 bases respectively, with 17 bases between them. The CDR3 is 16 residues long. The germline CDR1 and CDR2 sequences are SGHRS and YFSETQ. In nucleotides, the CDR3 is TGCGCCAGCAGCTTGTCGGCATTGCGACAGCACGGGGAGCTGTTTTTT. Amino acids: CASSLSALRQHGELFF.

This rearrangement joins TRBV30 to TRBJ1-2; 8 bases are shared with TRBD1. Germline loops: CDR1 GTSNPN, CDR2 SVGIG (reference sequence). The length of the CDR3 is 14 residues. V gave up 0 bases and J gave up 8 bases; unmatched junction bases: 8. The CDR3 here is CAWSVIVTGAGYTF. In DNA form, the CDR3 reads TGTGCCTGGAGTGTAATTGTGACAGGGGCCGGCTACACCTTC.

The CDR3 nucleotides are TGTGCCAGCACCACTCTAGGGGACCGCTACGAGCAGTACTTC. This gives the protein CASTTLGDRYEQYF. The rearrangement uses TRBV28 and TRBJ2-7, with D perhaps given as TRBD1 or TRBD2 (5 bases each). This CDR3 spans 14 amino acids. Germline V gives CDR1 MDHEN, CDR2 SYDVKM. Trimming took 7 bases from V and 3 from J, leaving 16 bases between them.

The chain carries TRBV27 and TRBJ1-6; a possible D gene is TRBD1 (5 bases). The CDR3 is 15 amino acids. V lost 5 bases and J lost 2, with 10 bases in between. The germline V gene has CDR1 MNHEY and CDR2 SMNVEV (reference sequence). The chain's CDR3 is CASSGGVPYNSPLHF. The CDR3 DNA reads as TGTGCCAGCAGTGGGGGGGTACCCTATAATTCACCCCTCCACTTT.

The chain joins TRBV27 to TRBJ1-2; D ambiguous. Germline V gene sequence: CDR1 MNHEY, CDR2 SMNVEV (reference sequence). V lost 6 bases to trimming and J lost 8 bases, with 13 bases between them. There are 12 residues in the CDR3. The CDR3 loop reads CASSPNGAGYTF. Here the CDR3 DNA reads TGTGCCAGCAGCCCTAACGGAGCGGGCTACACCTTC.